What follows is one TCR beta chain and its context. This specimen comes from a study of blood T cell repertoires in COVID-19. This table comes from immunoSEQ multiplex PCR, and its TCRdb copy is limited to in-frame clones, with some not included. The sample carries some 90,000 clones, under 95% recorded once. Germline trimming cut 6 bases from V and 4 bases from J; bases unmatched to any gene: 12. Germline CDR1 SNHLY, CDR2 FYNNEI. The CDR3 loop spans 15 amino acids. This TCR was recovered from a woman aged 45 to 65 in a cohort sampled during active COVID-19. The chain couples TRBV2 to TRBJ2-7; TRBD1 agrees at 7 bases. The sequencing sample was made of peripheral blood. The CDR3 DNA reads TGTGCCAGCAGGCTACGGGACAGCCCTTGGTACGAGCAGTACTTC. Residues: CASRLRDSPWYEQYF.